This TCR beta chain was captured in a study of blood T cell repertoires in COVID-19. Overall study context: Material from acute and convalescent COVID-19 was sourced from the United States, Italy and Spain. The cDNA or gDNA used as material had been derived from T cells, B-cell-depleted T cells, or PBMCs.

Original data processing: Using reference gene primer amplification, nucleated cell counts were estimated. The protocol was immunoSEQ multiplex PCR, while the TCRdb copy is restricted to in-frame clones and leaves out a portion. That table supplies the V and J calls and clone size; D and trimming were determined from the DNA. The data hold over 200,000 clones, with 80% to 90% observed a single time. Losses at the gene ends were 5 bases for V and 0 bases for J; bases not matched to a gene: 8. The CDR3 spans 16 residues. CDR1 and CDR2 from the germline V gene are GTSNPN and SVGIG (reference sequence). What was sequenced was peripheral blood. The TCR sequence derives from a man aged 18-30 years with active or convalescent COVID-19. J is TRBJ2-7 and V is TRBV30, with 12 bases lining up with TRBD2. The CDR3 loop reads CAWLGLAGSSSYEQYF. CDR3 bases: TGTGCCTGGTTAGGACTAGCGGGATCAAGCTCCTACGAGCAGTACTTC.